This T cell receptor (beta chain) derives from a study of blood T cells in healthy people across ages. Study-wide context: Per every two T cells, about one barcoded beta molecule was captured by template switching. Whole-study findings and limits: Strong correlation was found linking TCR beta diversity to naive T cell percentage.

From germline, CDR1 is LNHDA and CDR2 SQIVND (reference sequence). This CDR3 spans 10 amino acids. V dropped 10 bases and J dropped 5 bases, with 8 bases sitting between them. This clonotype was observed a single time. What it binds is not known. A second PCR, run for about 7 to 12 cycles, used a sample-barcoded 5' primer plus a J-beta primer mix. Each CDR3 protein gets one entry after TCRdb re-called the 5' RACE reads with MiXCR. The table has over a million distinct CDR3 sequences, approximately 59% seen once. The J gene is TRBJ1-1, the V gene TRBV19; a possible D gene is TRBD1 (5 bases). This sequence was found in a man between 18 and 29 years old in good health. Sequenced: blood. The CDR3 spells CATGFTEAFF. The CDR3 coding sequence is TGTGCCACAGGGTTTACTGAAGCTTTCTTT. The whole variable domain, remainder taken from reference TRBV19 and TRBJ1-1, is DGGITQSPKYLFRKEGQNVTLSCEQNLNHDAMYWYRQDPGQGLRLIYYSQIVNDFQKGDIAEGYSVSREKKESFPLTVTSAQKNPTAFYLCATGFTEAFFGQGTRLTVV.